Following are 27 T cell receptor beta chains from one sample sequenced in a study of T-cell memory formation after mild COVID-19. A single record per CDR3 protein comes from TCRdb applying MiXCR to the 5' RACE reads. The data contain roughly 450,000 distinct CDR3 sequences, roughly 18% of them singletons. Input material: PBMCs or a T cell subset sorted from them (not recorded which). The receptors originated from a man younger than 35 who had mild COVID-19 (a few samples of this study predate the infection). Cell type and time point are not known.

This clonotype came up a few times. V is TRBV29-1 and J is TRBJ1-3; 7 bases map to TRBD1. CDR1 is SQVTM and CDR2 is ANQGSEA in the germline V gene. The CDR3 contains 14 residues. V lost 7 bases, J lost 2 bases, and 8 bases stayed unmatched. The CDR3 loop reads CSAQGEVPGNTIYF. CDR3 nucleotide sequence: TGCAGCGCCCAGGGGGAGGTGCCTGGAAACACCATATATTTT.

V gene TRBV28 combines with J gene TRBJ1-2; possibly TRBD1 for D (6 bases). The CDR3 spans 13 residues. Germline assignment: CDR1 MDHEN and CDR2 SYDVKM. Trimming removed 5 bases at V and 8 bases at J, with 15 bases between. CDR3 sequence reads: CASSPQYREGYTF. CDR3 bases: TGTGCCAGCAGTCCACAGTACAGGGAGGGCTACACCTTC.

The sample holds a few counts of this clonotype. The V and J genes are TRBV5-1 and TRBJ1-1, with 8 bases identical to TRBD1. Germline-derived CDR1 and CDR2 are SGHRS and YFSETQ. CDR3 length equals 14 residues. The J segment lost 4 bases and the V segment lost 0 bases, leaving 2 bases of the junction unmatched. The CDR3 sequence is CASSLGTGTTEAFF. Here the CDR3 DNA reads TGCGCCAGCAGCTTGGGGACAGGGACCACTGAAGCTTTCTTT.

This clonotype came up a few times. The junction departs from the called germline gene at one end, perhaps through a read error. The chain couples TRBV7-7 to TRBJ2-1; D remains unclear. CDR1 is SSHAT and CDR2 is FNYEAQ in the germline V gene (reference sequence). CDR3 length: 13 residues. CDR3 in amino acids: CASSLRRVGKQFF. Here the CDR3 DNA reads TGTGCTAGCAGCTTAAGGAGAGTGGGGAAGCAGTTCTTC.

The CDR3 bases are TGCAGTGCTAGAGATCTGAAGGGTGAGGCCCACGAGCAGTACGTC. Its translation: CSARDLKGEAHEQYV. The J gene is TRBJ2-7, the V gene TRBV20-1; D gene ambiguous. Germline CDR1 reads DFQATT; CDR2 reads SNEGSKA (reference sequence). The CDR3 contains 15 residues. The V end lost 0 bases, the J end lost 5 bases, and 17 bases lay between the germline ends.

Only a few counts were recorded for this clonotype. The chain employs TRBV7-8 and TRBJ2-1, with D perhaps matching TRBD2 (5 bases). The ends were cut back, 5 bases at V and 4 bases at J, with 12 bases in the middle. CDR3 size: 14 residues. In germline, CDR1 is SGHVS, CDR2 FQNEAQ. DNA of the CDR3: TGTGCCAGCAGCCCCGGCTCGGGGTACAATGAGCAGTTCTTC. Protein sequence: CASSPGSGYNEQFF.

CDR3 DNA sequence: TGTGCCAGCAGCTCCTTCTTGTCGGGACAGGGGAAGGAAGAGACCCAGTACTTC. Encoded protein: CASSSFLSGQGKEETQYF. V and J are TRBV7-8 and TRBJ2-5, with TRBD1 identical over 10 bases. CDR3 size: 18 residues. Per the germline V gene, CDR1 is SGHVS and CDR2 is FQNEAQ. V lost 4 bases to trimming and J lost 3 bases; unmatched junction nucleotides: 14.

CDR3 in amino acids: CASSYRDNQETQYF. In DNA, the CDR3 is TGCGCCAGCAGCTACCGGGACAACCAAGAGACCCAGTACTTC. The chain uses TRBV5-1 and TRBJ2-5, with D tentatively TRBD1 (6 bases). CDR3 length equals 14 residues. V was pared by 3 bases and J by 0 bases, with 9 bases between. Germline CDR1 reads SGHRS; CDR2 reads YFSETQ.

This clonotype was seen more than once but under ten times. The rearrangement uses TRBV20-1 and TRBJ2-1; 7 bases fit TRBD1. The CDR3 sequence is 17 residues long. Trimming removed 3 bases from V and 6 bases from J; junction bases left unmatched: 17. CDR1 is DFQATT and CDR2 is SNEGSKA in the germline V gene (reference sequence). In DNA, the CDR3 is TGCAGTGCTAGCCCCACCTGGGGACAGCAGACAGGCAATGAGCAGTTCTTC. It codes for CSASPTWGQQTGNEQFF.

The rearrangement joins TRBV4-3 to TRBJ1-2; D remains ambiguous. Trimming left V 0 bases short and J 0 bases short, with 14 bases between. Germline V lookup: CDR1 LGHNA, CDR2 YSLEER. The length of the CDR3 is 17 residues. The CDR3 coding sequence is TGCGCCAGCAGCCAAGAATGGTCGCCAAACTCTAACTATGGCTACACCTTC. Residues: CASSQEWSPNSNYGYTF.

This clonotype was counted many times. The J gene is TRBJ1-1, the V gene TRBV5-1; D is perhaps TRBD1 (6 bases). Per germline, CDR1 SGHRS and CDR2 YFSETQ. The CDR3 totals 15 residues. V dropped 2 bases and J dropped 5 bases, with 16 bases sitting between them. The CDR3 DNA is TGCGCCAGCAGCTTAGATAAACAGGGAAGGACTGAAGCTTTCTTT. Amino acids: CASSLDKQGRTEAFF. The whole variable domain, filled in from reference TRBV5-1 and TRBJ1-1, reads KAGVTQTPRYLIKTRGQQVTLSCSPISGHRSVSWYQQTPGQGLQFLFEYFSETQRNKGNFPGRFSGRQFSNSRSEMNVSTLELGDSALYLCASSLDKQGRTEAFFGQGTRLTVV.

This clonotype was seen many times. The chain uses TRBV7-7 and TRBJ1-1, with TRBD1 as a possible D gene (6 bases). Trimming left V 1 base short and J 3 bases short, with 6 bases between. This CDR3 has 13 residues. Germline CDR1 SSHAT, CDR2 FNYEAQ (reference sequence). CDR3: CASSLDRDTEAFF. CDR3 bases: TGTGCCAGCAGCTTAGACAGGGACACTGAAGCTTTCTTT. Looking up the rest from reference TRBV7-7 and TRBJ1-1 gives the full variable domain: GAGVSQSPRYKVTKRGQDVTLRCDPISSHATLYWYQQALGQGPEFLTYFNYEAQPDKSGLPSDRFSAERPEGSISTLTIQRTEQRDSAMYRCASSLDRDTEAFFGQGTRLTVV.

This clonotype showed up just a few times. The chain recombines TRBV12-3 or TRBV12-4 with TRBJ1-3, with unresolved D. V lost 5 bases and J 4 bases, leaving 9 bases between the germline ends. CDR3 length: 13 residues. The CDR3 region is CASSLHGGNTIYF. The CDR3 nucleotides read TGTGCCAGCAGTCTGCATGGGGGAAACACCATATATTTT.

CDR3 in DNA: TGCGCCAGCAGCCGGGACAGGGCCCCCCTGGGCCTCCACTTT. The encoded protein is CASSRDRAPLGLHF. The chain uses TRBV5-1 and TRBJ1-6, with 9 nucleotides matching TRBD1. Germline V CDR1 and CDR2: SGHRS, YFSETQ. After removal of 4 bases from V and 15 bases from J, the junction contained 11 bases not matched to a gene. The CDR3 spans 14 residues.

This clonotype was observed many times. The chain is built from TRBV5-1 and TRBJ2-3; 8 nucleotides align to TRBD2. The CDR3 totals 18 residues. Germline trimming cut 0 bases from V and 2 bases from J; bases unmatched to any gene: 11. CDR1 is SGHRS and CDR2 is YFSETQ in the germline V gene. CDR3 loop: CASSLAGGAGVTTDTQYF. CDR3 coding DNA: TGCGCCAGCAGCTTGGCCGGGGGAGCGGGGGTTACCACAGATACGCAGTATTTT.

This sequence joins TRBV3-1 and TRBJ1-5; TRBD1 might be the D (6 bases). The CDR3 spans 15 residues. Trimming left V 11 bases short and J 3 bases short, with 20 bases between. Germline CDR1 LGHDT, CDR2 YNNKEL (reference sequence). The DNA for the CDR3 is TGTGCCCGGAGGGCCCTAGACAGGCTCAATCAGCCCCAGCATTTT. Amino acids: CARRALDRLNQPQHF. Using reference TRBV3-1 and TRBJ1-5 for the parts outside the CDR3, the full variable domain is DTAVSQTPKYLVTQMGNDKSIKCEQNLGHDTMYWYKQDSKKFLKIMFSYNNKELIINETVPNRFSPKSPDKAHLNLHINSLELGDSAVYFCARRALDRLNQPQHFGDGTRLSIL.

This clonotype was seen a few times. V usage is TRBV4-3 and J usage is TRBJ2-5; 9 bases are shared with TRBD2. J lost 4 bases, V lost 0 bases, and 9 bases had no gene match. Germline CDR1 reads LGHNA; CDR2 reads YSLEER. The CDR3 has 17 residues. Here the CDR3 reads CASSQDGLAGNVETQYF. CDR3 bases: TGCGCCAGCAGCCAAGATGGCCTAGCGGGGAATGTAGAGACCCAGTACTTC.

This clonotype was seen at least ten times. The chain carries TRBV27 and TRBJ2-2; 9 bases map to TRBD2. The CDR3 totals 15 residues. CDR1 and CDR2 from the germline V gene are MNHEY and SMNVEV (reference sequence). Germline trimming cut 6 bases from V and 4 bases from J; bases unmatched to any gene: 6. In DNA form, the CDR3 reads TGTGCCAGCAGGTTGCGGGGGGGCCTCACCGGGGAGCTGTTTTTT. This codes for CASRLRGGLTGELFF.

The CDR3 nucleotides read TGTGCCAGCAGTGACTCGTTAAGTCTGTTTTTT. It specifies CASSDSLSLFF. The rearrangement joins TRBV6-4 to TRBJ1-4; no definite D call. Germline V gene sequence: CDR1 MRHNA, CDR2 SNTAGT. V lost 0 bases, J lost 14 bases, and 7 bases lay in between. This CDR3 region has 11 residues.

This clonotype was seen repeatedly, ten times or more. The rearrangement links TRBV7-2 to TRBJ2-7, with 7 bases that match TRBD2. Germline V gene lookup returns CDR1 SGHTA and CDR2 FQGNSA. V shed 4 bases, J shed 2 bases, and the junction held 5 bases outside the gene matches. This CDR3 is 14 amino acids long. CDR3 nucleotide sequence: TGTGCCAGCAGCTACCAGACTAGCACCTACGAGCAGTACGTC. This translates into CASSYQTSTYEQYV.

This clonotype appeared a few times. The V and J genes are TRBV20-1 and TRBJ2-7, with TRBD2 as a possible D gene (6 bases). Germline V gene lookup returns CDR1 DFQATT and CDR2 SNEGSKA (reference sequence). This CDR3 is built from 14 residues. V was cut by 4 bases and J by 1 base, with 14 bases left in between. The CDR3 reads CSAISGLLSYEQYV. The CDR3 DNA sequence: TGCAGTGCTATTTCGGGACTCTTATCCTACGAGCAGTACGTC.

V is TRBV3-1 and J is TRBJ1-5, with D uncertain. CDR1 LGHDT and CDR2 YNNKEL come from the germline V gene (reference sequence). The CDR3 covers 13 residues. Between the trimmed V and J ends, which lost 0 bases and 7 bases, there was a span of 7 bases. Here the CDR3 DNA reads TGTGCCAGCAGCCAAGATAATTCCCAGCCCCAGCATTTT. Translated: CASSQDNSQPQHF.

The V and J genes are TRBV2 and TRBJ1-5; 7 bases are shared with TRBD1. Germline V gives CDR1 SNHLY, CDR2 FYNNEI. Trimming at V came to 6 bases and at J to 3 bases, leaving 8 bases not matched to a gene. The CDR3 length is 15 residues. This CDR3 reads CASRAGDSSNQPQHF. CDR3 in DNA: TGTGCCAGCAGGGCGGGGGACAGCTCCAATCAGCCCCAGCATTTT.

This clonotype came up many times. The chain recombines TRBV7-9 with TRBJ2-1; TRBD1 aligns across 8 bases. CDR3 size: 15 residues. J lost 6 bases, V lost 1 base, and 5 bases had no gene match. Germline CDR1 SEHNR, CDR2 FQNEAQ (reference sequence). This CDR3 is CASSLGQGAANEQFF. CDR3 DNA: TGTGCCAGCAGCTTAGGGCAGGGGGCTGCCAATGAGCAGTTCTTC.

This chain connects TRBV7-9 to TRBJ2-3; 10 bases fit TRBD1. This CDR3 region has 16 residues. Germline V gene lookup returns CDR1 SEHNR and CDR2 FQNEAQ (reference sequence). After removal of 5 bases from V and 3 bases from J, the junction contained 8 bases not matched to a gene. This chain's CDR3 is CASSQGTGEKTDTQYF. The CDR3 coding sequence is TGTGCCAGCAGCCAAGGGACAGGGGAGAAGACAGATACGCAGTATTTT.

The chain is built from TRBV20-1 and TRBJ1-2, with D unclear. Germline assignment: CDR1 DFQATT and CDR2 SNEGSKA (reference sequence). Trimming left V 0 bases short and J 4 bases short, with 18 bases between. This CDR3 has 16 residues. The CDR3 sequence: CSARDARREPFYGYTF. The CDR3 DNA reads as TGCAGTGCTAGAGATGCCCGTAGGGAACCCTTCTATGGCTACACCTTC.

This chain links TRBV5-6 with TRBJ2-1, with 8 bases matching TRBD1. V was pared by 4 bases and J by 7 bases, with 13 bases of the junction left unmatched. Germline loops: CDR1 SGHDT, CDR2 YYEEEE. The CDR3 has 16 amino acids. CDR3 protein: CASSPGGTGKWNEQFF. CDR3 sequence (DNA): TGTGCCAGCAGCCCCGGAGGGACAGGTAAATGGAATGAGCAGTTCTTC.